This passage covers 29 T cell receptor beta chains from one sample sequenced in a study of shared clonotypes between healthy human individuals. This table comes from immunoSEQ multiplex PCR, and its TCRdb copy is limited to in-frame clones, with some not included. Here the sample spans a few million clones, 90% to 95% being singletons. The sequenced sample consisted of naive CD4+ T cells from PBMCs. As to subset: CD45RA+ positively selected. The receptors come from a man aged 18 to 30 in good health. Some clones in this sample may be carry-over from other donors' samples.

With regard to this clone: Distinct nucleotide sequences in the sample also encode this CDR3. The chain is built from TRBV6-1 and TRBJ2-7; tentative D call: TRBD1 (6 bases). Between the trimmed V and J ends, which lost 5 bases and 1 base, there was a span of 9 bases. Per the germline V gene, CDR1 is MNHNS and CDR2 is SASEGT. This CDR3 region has 13 residues. The CDR3 protein is CASSKTGSYEQYF. CDR3 in DNA: TGTGCCAGCAGTAAAACAGGGTCCTACGAGCAGTACTTC.

The V gene is TRBV6-5, the J gene TRBJ2-7; TRBD2 might be the D (9 bases). The CDR3 has 15 amino acids. Germline V gene data show CDR1 as MNHEY and CDR2 as SVGAGI. V dropped 6 bases and J dropped 0 bases, with 15 bases sitting between them. CDR3 DNA sequence: TGTGCCAGCAGCAGGGGGCGGGGGGGCTCCTACGAGCAGTACTTC. Its translation is CASSRGRGGSYEQYF.

This chain links TRBV15 with TRBJ2-7; the D is unclear. Germline CDR1 reads LNHNV; CDR2 reads YYDKDF (reference sequence). This CDR3 region has 13 residues. Trimming removed 3 bases at V and 9 bases at J, with 15 bases between. CDR3 coding DNA: TGTGCCACCAGCAGGACAAAGGGAAATGCGCAGTACTTC. Its translation is CATSRTKGNAQYF.

The chain carries TRBV5-1 and TRBJ1-2, with 9 bases matching TRBD1. J was trimmed by 5 bases and V by 1 base; bases with no gene match: 6. Germline V lookup: CDR1 SGHRS, CDR2 YFSETQ. The CDR3 runs to 15 residues. The chain's CDR3 is CASSLSGTGRYGYTF. The CDR3 nucleotides are TGCGCCAGCAGCTTGTCCGGGACAGGGAGATATGGCTACACCTTC.

The chain joins TRBV7-9 to TRBJ2-5; the match to TRBD1 covers 7 bases. Trimming at V came to 2 bases and at J to 5 bases, leaving 11 bases not matched to a gene. CDR1 and CDR2 (germline): SEHNR, FQNEAQ (reference sequence). The length of the CDR3 is 16 residues. As DNA, the CDR3 is TGTGCCAGCAGCTTAACAGGGGCAGGGCGATTGGAGACCCAGTACTTC. It yields the protein CASSLTGAGRLETQYF.

The rearrangement joins TRBV28 to TRBJ2-7; 7 bases map to TRBD1. Trimming cost V 6 bases and J 2 bases; bases outside gene matches: 10. From germline, CDR1 is MDHEN and CDR2 SYDVKM. The CDR3 is 15 amino acids. The CDR3 loop is CASSPDRPFPYEQYF. The CDR3, as DNA: TGTGCCAGCAGCCCGGACAGGCCGTTCCCCTACGAGCAGTACTTC.

For the CDR3, the DNA is TGTGCCAGCAGCTTAGAGCCCGGGGGGAGGGCCTCCGTCGAGCAGTACTTC. Its translation: CASSLEPGGRASVEQYF. The chain carries TRBV7-2 and TRBJ2-7; 7 bases line up with TRBD2. The CDR3 length is 17 residues. With V trimmed by 1 base and J by 6 bases, 15 bases remained unmatched. Germline V gene data show CDR1 as SGHTA and CDR2 as FQGNSA.

This clone was seen just once. The V call is TRBV29-1, the J call TRBJ2-5, with D maybe TRBD1 (5 bases). Deletions cut 7 bases from V and 0 bases from J, with 15 bases between. The CDR3 loop spans 14 amino acids. CDR1 and CDR2 (germline): SQVTM, ANQGSEA. Here the CDR3 DNA reads TGCAGCGGACTTCGACAGTCTCACCAAGAGACCCAGTACTTC. Protein: CSGLRQSHQETQYF.

About this clone itself: The sample has other DNA sequences that encode this CDR3 too. The J gene is TRBJ2-5, the V gene TRBV28; TRBD1 or TRBD2 may be the D gene (7 bases each). V lost 6 bases and J 2 bases, leaving 13 bases between the germline ends. This CDR3 is built from 14 residues. Germline V gives CDR1 MDHEN, CDR2 SYDVKM. This CDR3 reads CASSLRGGQETQYF. The CDR3 nucleotides read TGTGCCAGCAGCCTCAGGGGGGGACAAGAGACCCAGTACTTC. Full variable domain (rest looked up from reference TRBV28 and TRBJ2-5): DVKVTQSSRYLVKRTGEKVFLECVQDMDHENMFWYRQDPGLGLRLIYFSYDVKMKEKGDIPEGYSVSREKKERFSLILESASTNQTSMYLCASSLRGGQETQYFGPGTRLLVL.

The chain employs TRBV28 and TRBJ2-7, with D perhaps matching TRBD1 (6 bases). Trimming left V 5 bases short and J 2 bases short, with 16 bases between. CDR1 is MDHEN and CDR2 is SYDVKM in the germline V gene. The CDR3 covers 15 residues. CDR3 amino acids: CASSPPTGSTYEQYF. The CDR3 nucleotides read TGTGCCAGCAGTCCCCCCACAGGGTCCACCTACGAGCAGTACTTC.

The rearrangement links TRBV10-1 to TRBJ2-1, with 9 nucleotides matching TRBD2. With V trimmed by 8 bases and J by 7 bases, 12 bases remained unmatched. The length of the CDR3 is 15 residues. Per germline, CDR1 WNHNN and CDR2 SYGVQD (reference sequence). CDR3 protein: CASSMNSGSYNEQFF. The CDR3 DNA is TGCGCCAGCTCAATGAATAGCGGGAGTTATAATGAGCAGTTCTTC.

CDR3 amino acids: CASSAWGGFSTDTQYF. CDR3 in DNA: TGTGCCAGTAGCGCCTGGGGAGGGTTTAGCACAGATACGCAGTATTTT. The chain links TRBV19 to TRBJ2-3, with TRBD2 matching over 7 bases. This CDR3 contains 16 residues. With V trimmed by 6 bases and J by 0 bases, 9 bases remained unmatched. Germline CDR1 reads LNHDA; CDR2 reads SQIVND (reference sequence).

This chain connects TRBV10-2 to TRBJ2-1, with a possible D match to TRBD2 (5 bases). The CDR3 covers 14 residues. The ends were cut back, 8 bases at V and 5 bases at J, with 16 bases in the middle. CDR1 is WSHSY and CDR2 is SAAADI in the germline V gene. CDR3 region: CASGQTTANNEQFF. Here the CDR3 DNA reads TGCGCCAGCGGCCAGACTACAGCGAACAATGAGCAGTTCTTC.

This sequence joins TRBV28 and TRBJ2-7, with TRBD1 matching 7 bases. J was trimmed by 1 base and V by 3 bases; bases with no gene match: 18. CDR1 and CDR2 from the germline V gene are MDHEN and SYDVKM. This CDR3 is built from 19 residues. CDR3 loop: CASSLSLPSSRGWSYEQYF. DNA of the CDR3: TGTGCCAGCAGTTTGAGTCTTCCTTCGTCCAGGGGGTGGTCCTACGAGCAGTACTTC.

The chain recombines TRBV29-1 with TRBJ1-2; D may be TRBD1 (6 bases). The CDR3 sequence is 12 residues long. Germline V gene data show CDR1 as SQVTM and CDR2 as ANQGSEA. The V and J ends lost 7 bases and 7 bases respectively, with 16 bases between them. The CDR3: CSAAKGVGGYTF. The CDR3 bases are TGCAGCGCCGCAAAGGGGGTTGGTGGCTACACCTTC.

V gene TRBV25-1 combines with J gene TRBJ2-2; TRBD2 matches at 7 bases. The V gene's germline CDR1 is MGHDK and CDR2 SYGVNS. V dropped 3 bases and J dropped 4; count of bases not matched to a gene: 11. This CDR3 has 17 amino acids. The CDR3 here is CASSEGLAGVTTGELFF. DNA for the CDR3: TGTGCCAGCAGTGAGGGGTTGGCGGGAGTGACCACCGGGGAGCTGTTTTTT.

A single count supports this clone. V and J are TRBV19 and TRBJ2-5; 10 bases map to TRBD1. V was pared by 3 bases and J by 2 bases, with 6 bases of the junction left unmatched. Germline-derived CDR1 and CDR2 are LNHDA and SQIVND (reference sequence). CDR3 length: 16 residues. The CDR3 sequence is CASSIDRTGGQETQYF. CDR3 sequence (DNA): TGTGCCAGTAGTATTGACAGGACAGGGGGTCAAGAGACCCAGTACTTC.

The chain combines TRBV5-1 with TRBJ1-3; no clear D. With 0 bases removed from V and 8 bases from J, the gap between germline ends came to 15 bases. CDR3 length equals 15 residues. Per the germline V gene, CDR1 is SGHRS and CDR2 is YFSETQ. DNA for the CDR3: TGCGCCAGCAGCTTGGGGGTGCCCTGGGTAGACACCATATATTTT. Its protein is CASSLGVPWVDTIYF.

The chain combines TRBV4-1 with TRBJ1-1; D may be TRBD1 (5 bases). The germline CDR1 and CDR2 sequences are MGHRA and YSYEKL. V lost 1 base, J lost 3 bases, and 9 bases lay in between. This CDR3 comprises 14 residues. The CDR3 DNA reads TGCGCCAGCAGCCAAGCTCAGGGATACACTGAAGCTTTCTTT. It codes for CASSQAQGYTEAFF.

The chain links TRBV30 to TRBJ1-3, with TRBD1 as a possible D gene (5 bases). V lost 4 bases and J 2 bases, leaving 9 bases between the germline ends. The CDR3 consists of 13 residues. Germline CDR1 reads GTSNPN; CDR2 reads SVGIG (reference sequence). For the CDR3, the DNA is TGTGCCTGGATTTGGGGGGCTGGAAACACCATATATTTT. This encodes CAWIWGAGNTIYF.

This chain connects TRBV28 to TRBJ1-3, with D maybe TRBD1 (5 bases). V dropped 11 bases and J dropped 0 bases, with 14 bases sitting between them. The germline V gene encodes CDR1 MDHEN and CDR2 SYDVKM. The CDR3 loop spans 14 amino acids. The CDR3 coding sequence is TGTGCCGCCGGGCTGGGGGGCTCTGGAAACACCATATATTTT. Amino acid sequence: CAAGLGGSGNTIYF.

This chain uses TRBV28 with TRBJ1-5; maybe TRBD1 (5 bases). This CDR3 comprises 15 residues. Germline V gene data show CDR1 as MDHEN and CDR2 as SYDVKM. Trimming stripped 7 bases from V and 10 bases from J, with 23 bases between. CDR3: CASTPPRGESSPQHF. CDR3 DNA sequence: TGTGCCAGCACCCCCCCCCGGGGGGAATCTTCACCCCAGCATTTT.

This chain uses TRBV28 with TRBJ1-4; D possibly corresponds to TRBD1 (5 bases). Per the germline V gene, CDR1 is MDHEN and CDR2 is SYDVKM. The CDR3 sequence is 15 residues long. The V end was cut by 4 bases, the J end by 7 bases, with 16 bases between. The DNA for the CDR3 is TGTGCCAGCAGTTCCACAGGCGGGATAGGTGAAAAACTGTTTTTT. Translated, it gives CASSSTGGIGEKLFF. Full variable domain (missing parts from reference TRBV28 and TRBJ1-4): DVKVTQSSRYLVKRTGEKVFLECVQDMDHENMFWYRQDPGLGLRLIYFSYDVKMKEKGDIPEGYSVSREKKERFSLILESASTNQTSMYLCASSSTGGIGEKLFFGSGTQLSVL.

The chain has TRBV18 and TRBJ2-5, with TRBD1 matching over 8 bases. The end of the DNA aligns better with TRBJ2-7, so the J call may be wrong. This CDR3 is built from 14 residues. Germline CDR1 is KGHSH and CDR2 is LQKENI. In DNA form, the CDR3 reads TGTGCCAGCTCGCAAGGACAGGGACCCTACGAGCAGTACTTC. Translated: CASSQGQGPYEQYF.

The chain has TRBV11-2 and TRBJ2-7, with D uncertain. Germline values: CDR1 SGHAT, CDR2 FQNNGV. Trimming took 4 bases from V and 6 from J, leaving 16 bases between them. The CDR3 runs 14 residues. CDR3 sequence reads: CASSSSQFVAEQYF. DNA of the CDR3: TGTGCCAGCAGCTCGAGCCAATTCGTGGCCGAGCAGTACTTC.

CDR3 in DNA: TGTGCCAGCAGTTTTTTGTCCAACAGGGGTACCTACGAGCAGTACTTC. Protein sequence: CASSFLSNRGTYEQYF. The chain recombines TRBV27 with TRBJ2-7; 7 bases map to TRBD1. From germline, CDR1 is MNHEY and CDR2 SMNVEV (reference sequence). The length of the CDR3 is 16 residues. The J segment lost 2 bases and the V segment lost 3 bases, leaving 10 bases of the junction unmatched.

A remark on this clone: The same CDR3 also results from other DNA sequences found in this sample. The chain employs TRBV7-2 and TRBJ2-7, with D perhaps matching TRBD1 (7 bases). The CDR3 is 12 amino acids. Trimming removed 6 bases from V and 3 bases from J, with 9 bases in between. Germline assignment: CDR1 SGHTA and CDR2 FQGNSA. This chain's CDR3 is CASSQGGYEQYF. The CDR3 DNA sequence: TGTGCCAGCAGTCAGGGGGGCTACGAGCAGTACTTC. The whole variable domain, remainder taken from reference TRBV7-2 and TRBJ2-7, is GAGVSQSPSNKVTEKGKDVELRCDPISGHTALYWYRQSLGQGLEFLIYFQGNSAPDKSGLPSDRFSAERTGGSVSTLTIQRTQQEDSAVYLCASSQGGYEQYFGPGTRLTVT.

The chain employs TRBV6-6 and TRBJ1-1, with TRBD1 matching over 8 bases. Germline CDR1 MNHNY, CDR2 SVGAGI (reference sequence). CDR3 length: 13 amino acids. Trimming took 5 bases from V and 1 from J; bases not matched to a gene: 0. CDR3 amino acids: CASSTGGNTEAFF. CDR3 bases: TGTGCCAGCAGTACAGGGGGGAACACTGAAGCTTTCTTT.

The chain recombines TRBV11-2 with TRBJ2-2; 10 bases agree with TRBD2. The CDR3 is 16 residues long. In germline, CDR1 is SGHAT, CDR2 FQNNGV. The J segment lost 7 bases and the V segment lost 3 bases, leaving 8 bases of the junction unmatched. CDR3 loop: CASSFGAGGLGGELFF. CDR3 DNA: TGTGCCAGCAGCTTTGGAGCGGGAGGGTTAGGCGGGGAGCTGTTTTTT.